This T cell receptor beta chain was recorded in a study of CD8+CD57+ T cells in acquired aplastic anemia. About the study: Sorted CD4+ and CD8+ cells yielded DNA averaging approximately 3.4 ug. Study-level points and caveats: Twenty-nine CD8+ CDR3 sequences were shared between patients and controls.

Sequencing was done on patients that had shown CD8+CD57+ cell expansion by flow cytometry. The patients all had a severe acquired aplastic anemia diagnosis. No therapy had been given to the patients at the time of blood sampling. Between the trimmed V and J ends, which lost 0 bases and 2 bases, there was a span of 12 bases. Germline V gene lookup returns CDR1 WSHSY and CDR2 SAAADI. The CDR3 totals 16 residues. As to this clonotype: The antigen remains undetermined.

Using genomic DNA as the template, TCR beta VDJ and CDR3 profiling was carried out. In TCRdb, the reads were re-called with MiXCR into one record per CDR3 protein. The sample yields over 150,000 distinct CDR3 sequences, about 48% seen once. This sequence was found in a human donor with aplastic anemia. The sequencing input was sorted CD4+, CD8+, or CD8+CD57+ T cells (not recorded which) from PBMCs. The rearrangement joins TRBV10-2 to TRBJ2-3; D is perhaps TRBD2 (6 bases). CDR3 loop: CASSESDAGTTDTQYF. The CDR3 bases are TGCGCCAGCAGTGAGTCGGATGCGGGAACCACAGATACGCAGTATTTT.